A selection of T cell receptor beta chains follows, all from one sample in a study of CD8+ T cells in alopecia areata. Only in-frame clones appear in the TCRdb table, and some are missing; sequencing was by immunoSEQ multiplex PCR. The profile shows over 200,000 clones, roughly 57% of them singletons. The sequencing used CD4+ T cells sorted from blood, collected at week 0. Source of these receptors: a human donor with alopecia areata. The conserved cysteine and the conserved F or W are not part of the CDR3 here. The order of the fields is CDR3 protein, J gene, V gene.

ASSYGGTGTDTQY	TRBJ2-3	TRBV6-5
ASTGYDTQY	TRBJ2-3	TRBV6-1
ASSSSGTGGAGYGYT	TRBJ1-2	TRBV28
ASSLLYDHSNQPQH	TRBJ1-5	TRBV28
ASSIPRWGGIYEQY	TRBJ2-7	TRBV27
ASSAVLQETQY	TRBJ2-5	TRBV19
ASSLGANYGYT	TRBJ1-2	TRBV7-3
ASSYSNRGLEKLF	TRBJ1-4	TRBV6-5
ASRGLGDEQY	TRBJ2-7	TRBV2
SVEGVSYEQY	TRBJ2-7	TRBV29-1
ASSELGLSGNTIY	TRBJ1-3	TRBV25-1
SSNTFGTEAF	TRBJ1-1	TRBV29-1
ASSPTPGTGGQPQH	TRBJ1-5	TRBV4-1
AWSASRGNYGYT	TRBJ1-2	TRBV30
ASSLNTEAF	TRBJ1-1	TRBV5-1
ASSLERVQGYTGELF	TRBJ2-2	TRBV5-1
ASGSTDTQY	TRBJ2-3	TRBV7-9
ASSEYRASGRRELF	TRBJ2-2	TRBV25-1
ASSHAGNQETQY	TRBJ2-5	TRBV4-2
ASSARLAGEAGQF	TRBJ2-1	TRBV7-6
ASSLMGAGANVLT	TRBJ2-6	TRBV11-2
ARLAGVETQY	TRBJ2-5	TRBV9
ASGQGYYEQY	TRBJ2-7	TRBV5-1
ASSLEPGSDGYT	TRBJ1-2	TRBV5-1
AWSTLDRGGNQPQH	TRBJ1-5	TRBV30
ASSLDRLAGSKDEQF	TRBJ2-1	TRBV7-2
ASSEGLAGAKNIQY	TRBJ2-4	TRBV6-1
AISANDRGSYEQY	TRBJ2-7	TRBV10-3
ASSPLQGAEAGELF	TRBJ2-2	TRBV7-9
ASSTGALSTDTQY	TRBJ2-3	TRBV9
ASSRATSSREKLF	TRBJ1-4	TRBV6-5
ASSLSSGSPGNTEAF	TRBJ1-1	TRBV7-6
AISESGPGHSGIGEQY	TRBJ2-7	TRBV10-3
AWNLGWRPAGNTIY	TRBJ1-3	TRBV30
AWSLGTESNDYGYT	TRBJ1-2	TRBV30
ASSQNRGIQY	TRBJ2-4	TRBV14
SADLTGGNGYT	TRBJ1-2	TRBV29-1
ASSADSRDHLNTEAF	TRBJ1-1	TRBV9
ASSEPGQTYGYT	TRBJ1-2	TRBV5-1
ASSPVGRASYNEQF	TRBJ2-1	TRBV7-9
ASSDGAGSPY	TRBJ2-4	TRBV6-1
ASSQGDRVPYEQY	TRBJ2-7	TRBV14